A selection of T cell receptor beta chains follows, all from one sample in a study of shared clonotypes between healthy human individuals. Sequenced by immunoSEQ multiplex PCR; TCRdb stores in-frame clones only, minus some. Of some 1,100,000 clones in the sample, 78% were seen once. Sequencing used memory CD4+ T cells from PBMCs. The receptor set was obtained from a man aged 18 to 30 in good health. Some clones in this sample may be carry-over from other donors' samples. The CDR3 runs from the conserved cysteine through the conserved F or W. The D gene is left open where the match is weak. Clone size is not always given. Where it is, it says once, few, many or a class for expanded clones.

cdr3_length | j_call | v_call | d_call | clone_size | cdr3_nt | cdr3_aa
14 | TRBJ2-7 | TRBV5-1 | . | . | TGCGCCAGCAGCGGATCCGGGTCAAACTACGAGCAGTACTTC | CASSGSGSNYEQYF
13 | TRBJ1-2 | TRBV27 | . | . | TGTGCCAGCAGCCTCCAGGGGTCTGCGGGCTACACCTTC | CASSLQGSAGYTF
13 | TRBJ2-5 | TRBV5-1 | . | . | TGCGCCATCTCGGACGGGAACCAAGAGACCCAGTACTTC | CAISDGNQETQYF
12 | TRBJ2-5 | TRBV13 | . | . | TGTGCCAGCAGCTTAGGACTACCCCCCCAGGACTTC | CASSLGLPPQDF
16 | TRBJ2-5 | TRBV9 | . | . | TGTGCCAGCAGCGTAGGGGCCGTTTTAGGCCAAGAGACCCAGTACTTC | CASSVGAVLGQETQYF
14 | TRBJ1-4 | TRBV10-3 | TRBD1 | many | TGTGCCATCAGTGATGACAGGGGGGGAGAAAAACTGTTTTTT | CAISDDRGGEKLFF
17 | TRBJ1-2 | TRBV29-1 | TRBD1 | . | TGCAGCGTTGAAGGAGTAGTATTGGACAGGGGGAACTATGGCTACACCTTC | CSVEGVVLDRGNYGYTF
16 | TRBJ2-7 | TRBV7-2 | TRBD1 | . | TGTGCCAGCAGCTTAGGGTCCGGGACAGCAACCTACGAGCAGTACTTC | CASSLGSGTATYEQYF
16 | TRBJ2-5 | TRBV6-1 | . | . | TGTGCCAGCAGTGAAAAGAAAGGTCCTTTCGCGGAGACCCAGTACTTC | CASSEKKGPFAETQYF
16 | TRBJ2-1 | TRBV5-1 | . | . | TGCGCCAGCAGCTTGACGGCGGCAGTACACTACAATGAGCAGTTCTTC | CASSLTAAVHYNEQFF
12 | TRBJ1-1 | TRBV7-9 | . | . | TGTGCCAGCAGCTTAGGGGCGGAAGAAGCTTTCTTT | CASSLGAEEAFF
18 | TRBJ2-1 | TRBV7-9 | . | . | TGTGCCAGCAGTCAGATTACCGGGACTCCGAGCTCCTACAATGAGCAGTTCTTC | CASSQITGTPSSYNEQFF
16 | TRBJ2-7 | TRBV7-2 | . | . | TGTGCCAGCAGCACAAACACGCGGACAGTTCACTACGAGCAGTACTTC | CASSTNTRTVHYEQYF
16 | TRBJ2-3 | TRBV6-5 | TRBD1 | few | TGTGCCAGCAGTTACTCGTCGCAGGGGGCGGCGGATACGCAGTATTTT | CASSYSSQGAADTQYF
16 | TRBJ2-7 | TRBV11-2 | TRBD1 | . | TGTGCCAGCAGCCAGCCGACAGGGGGGATCTCCTACGAGCAGTACTTC | CASSQPTGGISYEQYF
15 | TRBJ2-7 | TRBV6-1 | . | . | TGTGCCAGCAGTGAATCTCGGGGCCACTCCTACGAGCAGTACTTC | CASSESRGHSYEQYF
15 | TRBJ2-7 | TRBV30 | TRBD1 | . | TGTGCCTGGAGTAAGGGGGCCACGGGTTTGTACGAGCAGTACTTC | CAWSKGATGLYEQYF
12 | TRBJ1-3 | TRBV6-6 | . | many | TGTGCCAGCAGTTACTCCTCGAACACCATATATTTT | CASSYSSNTIYF